This T cell receptor beta chain was documented in a study of T cells expressing NK-cell markers. Overall study: Sequencing of TCR beta repertoires drew on sorted CD3+CD56+NKG2C+, CD3+CD56+NKG2C- and CD3+CD56-NKG2C+ T cells. Out of eight donors sequenced, seven tested HCMV-seropositive and the remaining one seronegative. General observations from the study: Several donors had dominant NKG2C+ clonotypes that comprised about 1.0-7.0% of their CD8+ T cells. It remained uncertain whether the expanded NKG2C+ T cell clones were specific for HCMV antigens.

TCRdb re-called the 5' RACE reads; one entry per CDR3 protein, DNA not given. This table lists about 460,000 distinct CDR3 sequences. CDR3 length: 16 residues. The germline CDR1 and CDR2 sequences are LNHDA and SQIVND (reference sequence). Details on this clonotype: Its antigen is as yet unknown.

The sequenced material came from blood T cells: a sorted CD56 or NKG2C T cell subset, CD4+ or CD8+ T cells, or bulk PBMC T cells (not recorded which). The sequence was obtained from a woman in her forties or fifties in good health. The chain couples TRBV19 to TRBJ2-7; no DNA is available, so the TRBD2 call from TCRdb remains unchecked. CDR3: CASSMRRTSGAYEQYF.